A single sample gave rise to the 16 T cell receptor beta chains below, sequenced in a study of cytomegalovirus exposure and HLA in healthy donors. In the PCR, 60 Vbeta and 13 Jbeta primers were used. Method: immunoSEQ multiplex PCR; TCRdb's copy keeps in-frame clones and lacks some. The sample lists around 170,000 clones, approximately 84% seen once, with about 0.4% in the top ten. Source material: PBMCs. The receptors here all came from a boy aged 2 to 10 in good health and CMV-seronegative.

This clone was counted a single time. The chain employs TRBV7-2 and TRBJ2-2; D is perhaps TRBD2 (6 bases). The CDR3 runs 16 residues. CDR1 and CDR2 (germline): SGHTA, FQGNSA. V was trimmed by 1 base and J by 0 bases, leaving 9 bases between them. CDR3 region: CASSLVGGSNTGELFF. The CDR3 DNA sequence: TGTGCCAGCAGCTTAGTAGGAGGGTCGAACACCGGGGAGCTGTTTTTT.

V is TRBV6-1 and J is TRBJ2-3; 7 nucleotides line up with TRBD1. The CDR3 totals 15 residues. J was trimmed by 3 bases and V by 3 bases; bases with no gene match: 6. CDR1 is MNHNS and CDR2 is SASEGT in the germline V gene. CDR3 in amino acids: CASSDRQGGTDTQYF. In DNA, the CDR3 is TGTGCCAGCAGTGATCGACAGGGCGGAACAGATACGCAGTATTTT.

The rearrangement links TRBV11-3 to TRBJ2-1; a weak D match, TRBD2 (5 bases). CDR3 size: 15 residues. The germline gives CDR1 SGHNT, CDR2 YENEEA. Trimming stripped 4 bases from V and 3 bases from J, with 13 bases between. CDR3 region: CASSSRGELYNEQFF. As DNA, the CDR3 is TGTGCCAGCAGCTCCCGGGGAGAACTCTACAATGAGCAGTTCTTC.

Remarks on this clone: At the DNA level, this CDR3 is encoded by other sequences in the same sample as well. V is TRBV6-5 and J is TRBJ2-7; maybe TRBD1 (6 bases). CDR1 is MNHEY and CDR2 is SVGAGI in the germline V gene. V lost 2 bases and J lost 0, with 11 bases in between. The CDR3 contains 15 residues. The CDR3 reads CASSYLTGSSYEQYF. CDR3 coding DNA: TGTGCCAGCAGTTACCTAACAGGGAGCTCCTACGAGCAGTACTTC.

V is TRBV9 and J is TRBJ2-1, with 11 bases aligning to TRBD2. The CDR3 has 16 residues. Germline assignment: CDR1 SGDLS and CDR2 YYNGEE. V gave up 2 bases and J gave up 4 bases; unmatched junction bases: 5. The CDR3 loop is CASSVAGTSGYNEQFF. CDR3 bases: TGTGCCAGCAGCGTGGCCGGGACTAGCGGTTACAATGAGCAGTTCTTC.

The rearrangement uses TRBV25-1 and TRBJ1-1; D is ambiguous. V lost 1 base and J 10 bases, leaving 13 bases between the germline ends. The CDR3 consists of 13 residues. Germline V CDR1 and CDR2: MGHDK, SYGVNS. CDR3 nucleotides: TGTGCCAGCAGTGAATCCAACCTAGAGGGAGCTTTCTTT. This encodes CASSESNLEGAFF.

V and J are TRBV4-1 and TRBJ2-1; TRBD2 matches at 11 bases. This CDR3 region has 15 residues. J gave up 4 bases and V 4 bases, and 3 bases lay outside the gene matches. Germline V gene sequence: CDR1 MGHRA, CDR2 YSYEKL. The CDR3: CASSPGLADYNEQFF. The CDR3 coding sequence is TGCGCCAGCAGCCCGGGACTAGCGGATTACAATGAGCAGTTCTTC.

The CDR3 nucleotides read TGCGCCAGCAGTCAATCGGAGGGCGAGAACACTGAAGCTTTCTTT. Protein: CASSQSEGENTEAFF. This rearrangement joins TRBV23-1 to TRBJ1-1; D uncertain. TRBV23-1 is filed as an ORF, its function uncertain. This CDR3 region has 15 residues. V lost 0 bases to trimming and J lost 1 base, with 9 bases between them.

The V gene is TRBV2, the J gene TRBJ2-2; 10 nucleotides match TRBD2. This CDR3 is built from 18 residues. The V and J ends lost 7 bases and 4 bases, in that order; junction bases with no gene match: 15. Germline CDR1 is SNHLY and CDR2 is FYNNEI. The CDR3 DNA reads TGTGCCAGCATACCTCTGGAGCGGGAGGGCCTTGGCACCGGGGAGCTGTTTTTT. Protein: CASIPLEREGLGTGELFF. Using reference TRBV2 and TRBJ2-2 for the parts outside the CDR3, the full variable domain is EPEVTQTPSHQVTQMGQEVILRCVPISNHLYFYWYRQILGQKVEFLVSFYNNEISEKSEIFDDQFSVERPDGSNFTLKIRSTKLEDSAMYFCASIPLEREGLGTGELFFGEGSRLTVL.

CDR3 protein: CASTRGNEKLFF. CDR3 coding DNA: TGTGCCAGTACCAGGGGAAATGAAAAACTGTTTTTT. The chain combines TRBV19 with TRBJ1-4; maybe TRBD1 (6 bases). Trimming stripped 7 bases from V and 5 bases from J, with 8 bases between. Germline V CDR1 and CDR2: LNHDA, SQIVND (reference sequence). This CDR3 is built from 12 residues.

The chain employs TRBV5-5 and TRBJ2-7, with a possible D match to TRBD1 (6 bases). Germline lookup yields CDR1 SGHKS and CDR2 YYEKEE (reference sequence). V shed 4 bases and J shed 6 bases, with 11 bases lying between them. The length of the CDR3 is 12 residues. The CDR3 is CASSIGQIEQYF. Here the CDR3 DNA reads TGTGCCAGCAGCATCGGACAGATCGAGCAGTACTTC.

The rearrangement links TRBV5-1 to TRBJ2-2, with 10 bases fitting TRBD1. The CDR3 length is 19 residues. V lost 4 bases and J lost 6; bases outside the gene matches: 18. Germline V gene data show CDR1 as SGHRS and CDR2 as YFSETQ. This CDR3 reads CASSPSWGWGQGTAGELFF. The CDR3 nucleotides read TGCGCCAGCAGCCCCTCCTGGGGGTGGGGACAGGGGACGGCCGGGGAGCTGTTTTTT.

J is TRBJ1-1 and V is TRBV28; D remains ambiguous. V lost 5 bases to trimming and J lost 1 base, with 5 bases between them. Germline values: CDR1 MDHEN, CDR2 SYDVKM. The CDR3 sequence is 12 residues long. The chain's CDR3 is CASSVRNTEAFF. The CDR3 bases are TGTGCCAGCAGTGTGAGGAACACTGAAGCTTTCTTT.

This clone was observed a single time. The chain has TRBV19 and TRBJ2-3; TRBD2 aligns across 7 bases. Per the germline V gene, CDR1 is LNHDA and CDR2 is SQIVND (reference sequence). V dropped 3 bases and J dropped 0; count of bases not matched to a gene: 6. The CDR3 has 16 amino acids. The CDR3 sequence is CASSIFASGSTDTQYF. CDR3 nucleotides: TGTGCCAGTAGTATCTTCGCTAGCGGTAGCACAGATACGCAGTATTTT.

The V and J genes are TRBV2 and TRBJ1-4, with TRBD1 matching over 8 bases. Germline V gene data show CDR1 as SNHLY and CDR2 as FYNNEI. The CDR3 is made up of 16 amino acids. Losses at the gene ends were 6 bases for V and 0 bases for J; bases not matched to a gene: 6. The CDR3 nucleotides are TGTGCCAGCAGGGACAGGGAACAGGCAACTAATGAAAAACTGTTTTTT. The encoded protein is CASRDREQATNEKLFF. Combining the CDR3 with reference TRBV2 and TRBJ1-4 gives the whole variable domain EPEVTQTPSHQVTQMGQEVILRCVPISNHLYFYWYRQILGQKVEFLVSFYNNEISEKSEIFDDQFSVERPDGSNFTLKIRSTKLEDSAMYFCASRDREQATNEKLFFGSGTQLSVL.

This rearrangement joins TRBV20-1 to TRBJ2-3; possible D gene TRBD2, 6 bases. The V and J ends lost 4 bases and 6 bases respectively, with 8 bases between them. This CDR3 is 11 amino acids long. Germline values: CDR1 DFQATT, CDR2 SNEGSKA (reference sequence). CDR3 protein: CSAIAGDTQYF. In DNA, the CDR3 is TGCAGTGCTATCGCGGGGGATACGCAGTATTTT.